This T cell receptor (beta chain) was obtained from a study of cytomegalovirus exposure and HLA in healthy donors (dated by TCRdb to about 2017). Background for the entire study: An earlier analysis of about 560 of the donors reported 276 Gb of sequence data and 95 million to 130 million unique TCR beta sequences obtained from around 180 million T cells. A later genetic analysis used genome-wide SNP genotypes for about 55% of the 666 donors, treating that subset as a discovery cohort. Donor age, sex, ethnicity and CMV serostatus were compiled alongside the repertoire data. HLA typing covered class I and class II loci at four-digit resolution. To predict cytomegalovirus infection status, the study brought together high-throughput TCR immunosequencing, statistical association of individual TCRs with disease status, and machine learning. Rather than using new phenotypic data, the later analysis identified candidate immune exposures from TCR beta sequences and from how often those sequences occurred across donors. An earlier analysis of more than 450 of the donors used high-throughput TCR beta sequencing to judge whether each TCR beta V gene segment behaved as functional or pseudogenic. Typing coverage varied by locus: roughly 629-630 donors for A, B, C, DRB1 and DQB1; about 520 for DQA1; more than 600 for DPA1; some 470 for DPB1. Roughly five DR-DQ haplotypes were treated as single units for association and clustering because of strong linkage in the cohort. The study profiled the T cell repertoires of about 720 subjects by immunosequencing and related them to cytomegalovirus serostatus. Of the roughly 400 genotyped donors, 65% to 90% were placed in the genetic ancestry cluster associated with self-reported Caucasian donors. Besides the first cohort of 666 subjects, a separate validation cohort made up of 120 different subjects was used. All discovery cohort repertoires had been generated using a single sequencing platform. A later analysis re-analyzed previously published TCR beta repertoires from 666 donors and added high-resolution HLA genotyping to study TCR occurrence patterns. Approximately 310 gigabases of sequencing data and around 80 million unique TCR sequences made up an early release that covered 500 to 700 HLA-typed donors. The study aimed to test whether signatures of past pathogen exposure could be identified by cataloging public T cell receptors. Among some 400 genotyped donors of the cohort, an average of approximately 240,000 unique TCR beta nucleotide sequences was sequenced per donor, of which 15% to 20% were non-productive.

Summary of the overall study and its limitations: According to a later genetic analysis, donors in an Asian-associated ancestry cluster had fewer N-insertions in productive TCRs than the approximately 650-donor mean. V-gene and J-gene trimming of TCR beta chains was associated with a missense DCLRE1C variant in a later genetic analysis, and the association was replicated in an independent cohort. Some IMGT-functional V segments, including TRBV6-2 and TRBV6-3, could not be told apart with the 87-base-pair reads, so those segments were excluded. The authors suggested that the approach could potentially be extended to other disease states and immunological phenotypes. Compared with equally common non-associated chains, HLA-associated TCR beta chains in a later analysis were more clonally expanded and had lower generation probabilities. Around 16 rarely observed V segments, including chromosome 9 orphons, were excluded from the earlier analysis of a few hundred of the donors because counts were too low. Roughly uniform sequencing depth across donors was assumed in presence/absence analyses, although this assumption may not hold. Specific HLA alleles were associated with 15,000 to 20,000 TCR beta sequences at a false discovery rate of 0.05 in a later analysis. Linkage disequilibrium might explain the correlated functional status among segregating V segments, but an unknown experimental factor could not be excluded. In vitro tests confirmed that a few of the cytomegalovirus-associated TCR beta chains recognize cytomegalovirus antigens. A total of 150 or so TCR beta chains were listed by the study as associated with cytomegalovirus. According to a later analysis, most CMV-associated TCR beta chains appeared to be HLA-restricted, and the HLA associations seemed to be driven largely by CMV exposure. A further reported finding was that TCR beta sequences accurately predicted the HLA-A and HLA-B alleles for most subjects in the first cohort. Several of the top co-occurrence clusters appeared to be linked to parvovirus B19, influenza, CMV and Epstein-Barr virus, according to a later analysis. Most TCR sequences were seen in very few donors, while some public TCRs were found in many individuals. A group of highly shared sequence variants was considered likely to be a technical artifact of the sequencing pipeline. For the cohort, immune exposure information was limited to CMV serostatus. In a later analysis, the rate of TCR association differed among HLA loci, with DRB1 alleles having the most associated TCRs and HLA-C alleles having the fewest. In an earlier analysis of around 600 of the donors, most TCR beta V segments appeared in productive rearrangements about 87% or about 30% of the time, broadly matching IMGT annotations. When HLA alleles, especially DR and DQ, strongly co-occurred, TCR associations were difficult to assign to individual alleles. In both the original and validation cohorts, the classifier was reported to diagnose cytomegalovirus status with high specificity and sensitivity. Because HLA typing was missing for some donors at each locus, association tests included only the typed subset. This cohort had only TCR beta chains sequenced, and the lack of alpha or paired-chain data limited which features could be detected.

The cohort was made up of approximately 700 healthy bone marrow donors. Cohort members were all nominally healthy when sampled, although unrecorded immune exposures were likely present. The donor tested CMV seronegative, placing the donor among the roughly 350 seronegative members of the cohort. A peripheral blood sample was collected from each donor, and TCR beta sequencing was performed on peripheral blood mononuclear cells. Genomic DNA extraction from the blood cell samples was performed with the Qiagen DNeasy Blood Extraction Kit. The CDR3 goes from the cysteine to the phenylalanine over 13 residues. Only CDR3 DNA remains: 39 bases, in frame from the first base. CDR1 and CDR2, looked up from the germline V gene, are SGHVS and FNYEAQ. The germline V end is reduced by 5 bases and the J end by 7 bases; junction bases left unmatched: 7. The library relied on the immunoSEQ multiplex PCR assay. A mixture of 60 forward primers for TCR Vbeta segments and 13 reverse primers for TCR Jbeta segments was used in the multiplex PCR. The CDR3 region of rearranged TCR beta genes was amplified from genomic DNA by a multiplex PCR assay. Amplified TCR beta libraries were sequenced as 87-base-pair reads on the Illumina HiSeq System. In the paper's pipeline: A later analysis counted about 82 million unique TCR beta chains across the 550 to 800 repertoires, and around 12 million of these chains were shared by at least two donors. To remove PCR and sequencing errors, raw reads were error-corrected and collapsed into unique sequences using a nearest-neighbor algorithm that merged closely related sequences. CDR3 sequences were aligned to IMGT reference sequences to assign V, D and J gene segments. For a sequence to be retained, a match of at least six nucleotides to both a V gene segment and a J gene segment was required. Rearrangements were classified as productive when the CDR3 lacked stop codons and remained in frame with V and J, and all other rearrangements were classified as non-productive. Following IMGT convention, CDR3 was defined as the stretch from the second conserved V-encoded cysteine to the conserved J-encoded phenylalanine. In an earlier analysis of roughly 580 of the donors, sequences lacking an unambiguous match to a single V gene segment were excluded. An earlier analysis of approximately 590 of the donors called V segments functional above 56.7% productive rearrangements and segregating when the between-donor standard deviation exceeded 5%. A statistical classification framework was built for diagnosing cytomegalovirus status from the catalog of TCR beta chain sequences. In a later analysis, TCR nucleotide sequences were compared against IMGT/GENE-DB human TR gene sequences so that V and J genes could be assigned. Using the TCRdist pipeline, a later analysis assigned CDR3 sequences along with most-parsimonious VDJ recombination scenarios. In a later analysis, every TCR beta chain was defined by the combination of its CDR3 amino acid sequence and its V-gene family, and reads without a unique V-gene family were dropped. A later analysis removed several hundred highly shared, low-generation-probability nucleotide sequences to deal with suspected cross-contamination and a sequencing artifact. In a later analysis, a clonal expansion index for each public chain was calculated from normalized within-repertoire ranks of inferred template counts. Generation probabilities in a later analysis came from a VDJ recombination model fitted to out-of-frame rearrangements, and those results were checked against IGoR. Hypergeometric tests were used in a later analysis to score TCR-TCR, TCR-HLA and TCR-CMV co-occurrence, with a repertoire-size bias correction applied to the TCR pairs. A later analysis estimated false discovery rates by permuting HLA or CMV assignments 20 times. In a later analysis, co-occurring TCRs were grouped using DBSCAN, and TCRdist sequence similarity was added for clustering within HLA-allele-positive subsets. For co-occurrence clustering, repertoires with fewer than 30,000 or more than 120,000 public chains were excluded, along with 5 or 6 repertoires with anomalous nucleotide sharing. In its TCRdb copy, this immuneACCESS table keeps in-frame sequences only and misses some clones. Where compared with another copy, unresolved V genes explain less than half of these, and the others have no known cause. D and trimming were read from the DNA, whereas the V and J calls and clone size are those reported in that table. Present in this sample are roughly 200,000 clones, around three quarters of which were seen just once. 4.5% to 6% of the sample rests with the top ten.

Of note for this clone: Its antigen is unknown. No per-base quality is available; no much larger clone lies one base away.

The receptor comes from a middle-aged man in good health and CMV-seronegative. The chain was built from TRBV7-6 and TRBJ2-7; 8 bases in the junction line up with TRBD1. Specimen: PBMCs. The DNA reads TGTGCCAGCAGCCTGGACAGGGAGTCTGAGCAGTACTTC. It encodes CASSLDRESEQYF.